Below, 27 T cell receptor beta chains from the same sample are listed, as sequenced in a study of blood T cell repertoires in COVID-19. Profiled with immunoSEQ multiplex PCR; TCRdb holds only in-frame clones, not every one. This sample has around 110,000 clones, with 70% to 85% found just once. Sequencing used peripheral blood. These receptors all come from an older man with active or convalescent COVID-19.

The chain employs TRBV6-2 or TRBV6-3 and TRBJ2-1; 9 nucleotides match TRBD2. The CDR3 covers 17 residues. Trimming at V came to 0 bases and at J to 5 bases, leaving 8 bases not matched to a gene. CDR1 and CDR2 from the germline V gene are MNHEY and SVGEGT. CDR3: CASSYSAGGPEDNEQFF. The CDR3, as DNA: TGTGCCAGCAGTTACTCTGCGGGAGGGCCTGAGGACAATGAGCAGTTCTTC.

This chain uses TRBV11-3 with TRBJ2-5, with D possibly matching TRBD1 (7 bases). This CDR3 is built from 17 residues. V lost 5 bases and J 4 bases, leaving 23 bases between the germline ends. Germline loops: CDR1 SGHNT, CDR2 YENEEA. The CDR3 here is CASSPGGGPRGAETQYF. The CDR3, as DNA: TGTGCCAGCAGCCCAGGGGGAGGCCCCAGGGGTGCAGAGACCCAGTACTTC.

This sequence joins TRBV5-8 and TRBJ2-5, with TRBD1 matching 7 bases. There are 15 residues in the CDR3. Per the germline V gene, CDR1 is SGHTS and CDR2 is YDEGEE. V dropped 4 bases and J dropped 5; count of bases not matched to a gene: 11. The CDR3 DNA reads TGTGCCAGCAGCCTCTGGGGACAGTTCGCTGAGACCCAGTACTTC. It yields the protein CASSLWGQFAETQYF.

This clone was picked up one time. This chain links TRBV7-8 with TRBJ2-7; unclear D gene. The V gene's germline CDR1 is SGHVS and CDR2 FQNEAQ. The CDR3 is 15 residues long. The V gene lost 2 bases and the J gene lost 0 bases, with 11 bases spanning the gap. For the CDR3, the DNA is TGTGCCAGCAGCTTACTGTCTAAACCCTCCTACGAGCAGTACTTC. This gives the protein CASSLLSKPSYEQYF. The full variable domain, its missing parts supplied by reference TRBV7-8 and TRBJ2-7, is GAGVSQSPRYKVAKRGQDVALRCDPISGHVSLFWYQQALGQGPEFLTYFQNEAQLDKSGLPSDRFFAERPEGSVSTLKIQRTQQEDSAVYLCASSLLSKPSYEQYFGPGTRLTVT.

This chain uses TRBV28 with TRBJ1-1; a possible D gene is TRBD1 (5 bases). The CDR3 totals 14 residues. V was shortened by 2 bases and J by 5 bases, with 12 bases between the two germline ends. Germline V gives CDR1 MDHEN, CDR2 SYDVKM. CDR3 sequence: CASSLPLGGTEAFF. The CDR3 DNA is TGTGCCAGCAGTTTACCGCTCGGGGGGACTGAAGCTTTCTTT.

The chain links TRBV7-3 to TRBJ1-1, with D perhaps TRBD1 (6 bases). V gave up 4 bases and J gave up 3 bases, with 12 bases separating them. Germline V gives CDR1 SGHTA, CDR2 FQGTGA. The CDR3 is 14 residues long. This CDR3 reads CASSWTTGHTEAFF. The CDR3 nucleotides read TGTGCCAGCAGCTGGACGACAGGCCACACTGAAGCTTTCTTT.

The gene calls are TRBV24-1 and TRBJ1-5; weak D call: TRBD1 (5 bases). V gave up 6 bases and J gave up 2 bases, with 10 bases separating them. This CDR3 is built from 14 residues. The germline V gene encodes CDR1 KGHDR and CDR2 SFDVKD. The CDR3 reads CATSPGFGNQPQHF. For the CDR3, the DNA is TGTGCCACCAGTCCAGGGTTTGGCAATCAGCCCCAGCATTTT.

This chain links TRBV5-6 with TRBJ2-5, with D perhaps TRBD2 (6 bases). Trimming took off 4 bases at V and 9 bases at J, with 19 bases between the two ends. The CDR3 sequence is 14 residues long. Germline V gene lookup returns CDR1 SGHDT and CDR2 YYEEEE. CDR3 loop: CASSRRRTGGAQYF. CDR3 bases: TGTGCCAGCAGCCGTCGACGGACCGGGGGAGCCCAGTACTTC.

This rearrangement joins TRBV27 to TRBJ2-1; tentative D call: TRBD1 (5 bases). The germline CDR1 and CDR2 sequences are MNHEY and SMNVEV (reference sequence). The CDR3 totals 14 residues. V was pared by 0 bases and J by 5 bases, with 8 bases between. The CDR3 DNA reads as TGTGCCAGCAGTTTATCGGACACAAACAATGAGCAGTTCTTC. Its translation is CASSLSDTNNEQFF.

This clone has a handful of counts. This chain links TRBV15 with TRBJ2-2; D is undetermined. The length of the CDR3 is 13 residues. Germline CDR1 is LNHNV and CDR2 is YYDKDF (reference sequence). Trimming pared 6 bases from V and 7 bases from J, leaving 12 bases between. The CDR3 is CATRFSSNGELFF. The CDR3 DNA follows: TGTGCCACCAGATTTAGTTCGAACGGGGAGCTGTTTTTT.

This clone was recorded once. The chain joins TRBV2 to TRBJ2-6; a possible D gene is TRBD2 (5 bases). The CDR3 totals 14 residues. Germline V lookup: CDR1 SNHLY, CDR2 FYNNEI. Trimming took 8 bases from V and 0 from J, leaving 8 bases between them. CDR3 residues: CASGAGSGANVLTF. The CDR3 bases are TGTGCCAGCGGTGCGGGCTCTGGGGCCAACGTCCTGACTTTC. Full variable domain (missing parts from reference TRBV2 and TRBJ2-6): EPEVTQTPSHQVTQMGQEVILRCVPISNHLYFYWYRQILGQKVEFLVSFYNNEISEKSEIFDDQFSVERPDGSNFTLKIRSTKLEDSAMYFCASGAGSGANVLTFGAGSRLTVL.

In DNA, the CDR3 is TGCGCCAGCAGCCAAGAAACGGGGTACGAGCAGTACTTC. Its translation is CASSQETGYEQYF. The J gene is TRBJ2-7, the V gene TRBV4-3; weak D call: TRBD2 (5 bases). Per the germline V gene, CDR1 is LGHNA and CDR2 is YSLEER. Trimming shortened V by 0 bases and J by 4 bases, and 7 bases separated the two germline ends. CDR3 length: 13 amino acids.

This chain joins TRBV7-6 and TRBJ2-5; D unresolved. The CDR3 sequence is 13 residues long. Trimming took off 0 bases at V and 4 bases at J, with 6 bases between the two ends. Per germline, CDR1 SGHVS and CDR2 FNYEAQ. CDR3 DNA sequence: TGTGCCAGCAGCTTAGCATCCGGAGAGACCCAGTACTTC. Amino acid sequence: CASSLASGETQYF. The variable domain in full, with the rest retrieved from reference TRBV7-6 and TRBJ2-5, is GAGVSQSPRYKVTKRGQDVALRCDPISGHVSLYWYRQALGQGPEFLTYFNYEAQQDKSGLPNDRFSAERPEGSISTLTIQRTEQRDSAMYRCASSLASGETQYFGPGTRLLVL.

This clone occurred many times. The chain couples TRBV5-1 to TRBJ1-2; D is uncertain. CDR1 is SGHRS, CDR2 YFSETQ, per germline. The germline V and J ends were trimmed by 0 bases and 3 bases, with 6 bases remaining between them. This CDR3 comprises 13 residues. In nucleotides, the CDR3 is TGCGCCAGCAGCTTGGACAGCCACTATGGCTACACCTTC. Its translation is CASSLDSHYGYTF.

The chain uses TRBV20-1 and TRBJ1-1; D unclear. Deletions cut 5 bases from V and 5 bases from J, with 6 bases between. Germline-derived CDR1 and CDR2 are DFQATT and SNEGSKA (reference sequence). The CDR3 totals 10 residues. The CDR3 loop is CSARRTEAFF. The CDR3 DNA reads TGCAGTGCTCGGAGGACTGAAGCTTTCTTT.

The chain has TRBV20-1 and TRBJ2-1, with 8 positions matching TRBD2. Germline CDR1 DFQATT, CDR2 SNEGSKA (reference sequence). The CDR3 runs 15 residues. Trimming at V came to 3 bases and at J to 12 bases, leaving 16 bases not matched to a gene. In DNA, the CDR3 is TGCAGTGCTAGTCCCCCGGGACTAGGGAGGGGCGGGCAGTTCTTC. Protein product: CSASPPGLGRGGQFF.

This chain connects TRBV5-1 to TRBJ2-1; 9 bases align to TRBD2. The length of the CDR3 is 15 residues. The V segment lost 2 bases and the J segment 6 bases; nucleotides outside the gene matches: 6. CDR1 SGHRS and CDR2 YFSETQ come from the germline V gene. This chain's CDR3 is CASSFLAGVPNEQFF. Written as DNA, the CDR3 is TGCGCCAGCAGCTTTTTAGCGGGGGTCCCCAATGAGCAGTTCTTC.

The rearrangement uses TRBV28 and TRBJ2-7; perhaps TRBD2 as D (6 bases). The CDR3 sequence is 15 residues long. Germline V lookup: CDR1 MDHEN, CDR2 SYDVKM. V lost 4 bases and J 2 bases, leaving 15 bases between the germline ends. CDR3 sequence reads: CASSSSSSGPYEQYF. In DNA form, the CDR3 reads TGTGCCAGCAGTTCCTCCTCCAGCGGGCCCTACGAGCAGTACTTC.

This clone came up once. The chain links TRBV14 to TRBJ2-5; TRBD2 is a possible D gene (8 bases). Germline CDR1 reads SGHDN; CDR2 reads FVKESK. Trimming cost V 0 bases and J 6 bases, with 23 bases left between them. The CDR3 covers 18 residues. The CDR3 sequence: CASSQERGLAGALQTQYF. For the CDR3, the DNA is TGTGCCAGCAGCCAAGAAAGGGGGCTAGCGGGTGCCCTCCAGACCCAGTACTTC.

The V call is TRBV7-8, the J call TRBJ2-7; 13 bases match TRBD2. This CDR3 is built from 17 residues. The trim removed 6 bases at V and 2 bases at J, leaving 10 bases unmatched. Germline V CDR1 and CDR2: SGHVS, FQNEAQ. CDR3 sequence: CASSLRTTSGRAYEQYF. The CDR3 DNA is TGTGCCAGCAGTTTAAGAACTACTAGCGGGAGGGCCTACGAGCAGTACTTC.

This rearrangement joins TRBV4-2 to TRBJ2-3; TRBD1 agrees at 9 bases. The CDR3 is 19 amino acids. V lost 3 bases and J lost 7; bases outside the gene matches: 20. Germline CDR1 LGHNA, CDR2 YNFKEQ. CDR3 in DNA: TGTGCCAGCAGCCAGCTATCTAGGAACCGGGACAGGGATTTAAATACGCAGTATTTT. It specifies CASSQLSRNRDRDLNTQYF.

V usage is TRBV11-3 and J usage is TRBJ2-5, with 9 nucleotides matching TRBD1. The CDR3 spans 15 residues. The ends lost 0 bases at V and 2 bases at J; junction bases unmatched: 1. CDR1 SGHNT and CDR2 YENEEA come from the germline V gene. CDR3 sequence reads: CASSLEGTGQETQYF. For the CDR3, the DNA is TGTGCCAGCAGCTTAGAAGGGACAGGGCAAGAGACCCAGTACTTC.

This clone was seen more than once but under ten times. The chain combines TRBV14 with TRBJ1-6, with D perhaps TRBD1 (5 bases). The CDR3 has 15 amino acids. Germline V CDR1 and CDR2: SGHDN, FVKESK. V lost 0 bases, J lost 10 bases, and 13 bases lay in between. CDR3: CASSQELRGRSPLHF. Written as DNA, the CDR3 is TGTGCCAGCAGCCAAGAGTTACGGGGGAGGTCACCCCTCCACTTT.

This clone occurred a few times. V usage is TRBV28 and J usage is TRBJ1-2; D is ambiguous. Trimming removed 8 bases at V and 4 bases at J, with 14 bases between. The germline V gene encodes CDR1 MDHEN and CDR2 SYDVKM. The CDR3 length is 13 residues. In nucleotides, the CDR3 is TGTGCCAGCTACCCGAGGTTGGCCTATGGCTACACCTTC. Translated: CASYPRLAYGYTF.

CDR3 loop: CASSLAGAYNEQFF. The CDR3 nucleotides are TGTGCCAGCAGCCTTGCCGGGGCCTACAATGAGCAGTTCTTC. This chain uses TRBV11-2 with TRBJ2-1; perhaps TRBD2 as D (5 bases). The V and J ends lost 5 bases and 2 bases respectively, with 10 bases between them. Germline V gene data show CDR1 as SGHAT and CDR2 as FQNNGV. This CDR3 region has 14 residues.

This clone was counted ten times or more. The CDR3 region has the DNA TGTGCCAGCAGCTTGCGCCAGAGGAGCTATGGCTACACCTTC. Amino acid sequence: CASSLRQRSYGYTF. The gene calls are TRBV5-8 and TRBJ1-2; no clear D. Between the trimmed V and J ends, which lost 1 base and 4 bases, there was a span of 11 bases. This CDR3 has 14 amino acids. The germline V gene has CDR1 SGHTS and CDR2 YDEGEE.

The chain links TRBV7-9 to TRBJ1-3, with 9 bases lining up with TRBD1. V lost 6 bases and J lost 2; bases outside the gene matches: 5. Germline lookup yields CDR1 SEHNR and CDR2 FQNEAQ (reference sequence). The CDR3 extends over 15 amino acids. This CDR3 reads CASRARQGAGNTIYF. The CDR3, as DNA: TGTGCCAGCAGAGCCCGACAGGGGGCTGGAAACACCATATATTTT.